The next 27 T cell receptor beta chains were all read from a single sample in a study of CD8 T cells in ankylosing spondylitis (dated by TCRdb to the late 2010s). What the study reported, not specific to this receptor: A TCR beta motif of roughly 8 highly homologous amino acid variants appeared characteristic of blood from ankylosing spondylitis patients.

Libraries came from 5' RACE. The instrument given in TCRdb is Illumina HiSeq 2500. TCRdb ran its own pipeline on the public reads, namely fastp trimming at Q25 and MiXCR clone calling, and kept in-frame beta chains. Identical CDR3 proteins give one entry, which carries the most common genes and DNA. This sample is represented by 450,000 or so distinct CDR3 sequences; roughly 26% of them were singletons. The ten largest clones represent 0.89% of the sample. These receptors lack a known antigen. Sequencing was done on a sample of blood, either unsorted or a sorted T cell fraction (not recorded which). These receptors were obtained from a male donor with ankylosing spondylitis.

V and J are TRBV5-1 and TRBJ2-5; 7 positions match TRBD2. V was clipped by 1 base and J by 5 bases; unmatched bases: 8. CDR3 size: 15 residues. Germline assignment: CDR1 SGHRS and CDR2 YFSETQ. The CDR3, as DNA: TGCGCCAGCAGCTTGACCCCGACCGGGGGGGAGACCCAGTACTTC. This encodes CASSLTPTGGETQYF.

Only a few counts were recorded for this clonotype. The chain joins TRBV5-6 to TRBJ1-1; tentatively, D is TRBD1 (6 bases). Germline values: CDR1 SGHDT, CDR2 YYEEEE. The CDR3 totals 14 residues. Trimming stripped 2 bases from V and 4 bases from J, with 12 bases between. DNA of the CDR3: TGTGCCAGCAGCTTCTATCTACAGGGCACTGAAGCTTTCTTT. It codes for CASSFYLQGTEAFF.

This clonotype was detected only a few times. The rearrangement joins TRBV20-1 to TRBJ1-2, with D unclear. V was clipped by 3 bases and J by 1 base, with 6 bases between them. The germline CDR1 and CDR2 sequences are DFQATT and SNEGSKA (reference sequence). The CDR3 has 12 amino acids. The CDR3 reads CSASIDNYGYTF. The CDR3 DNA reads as TGCAGTGCTAGCATAGATAACTATGGCTACACCTTC.

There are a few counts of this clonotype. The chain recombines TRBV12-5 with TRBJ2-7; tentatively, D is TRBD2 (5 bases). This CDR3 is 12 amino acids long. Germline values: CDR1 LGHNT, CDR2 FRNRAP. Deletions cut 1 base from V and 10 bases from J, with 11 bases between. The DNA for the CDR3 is TGTGCTAGTGGTTTGGACGACGGGGATCAGTACTTC. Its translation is CASGLDDGDQYF.

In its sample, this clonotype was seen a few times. The CDR3 DNA sequence: TGCGCCAGCAGCTTGGATACAGGGTCCGAGCAGTACGTC. Its protein product is CASSLDTGSEQYV. This sequence joins TRBV5-1 and TRBJ2-7; a weak D match, TRBD1 (6 bases). Germline V lookup: CDR1 SGHRS, CDR2 YFSETQ. The CDR3 spans 13 residues. The ends were cut back, 0 bases at V and 6 bases at J, with 10 bases in the middle.

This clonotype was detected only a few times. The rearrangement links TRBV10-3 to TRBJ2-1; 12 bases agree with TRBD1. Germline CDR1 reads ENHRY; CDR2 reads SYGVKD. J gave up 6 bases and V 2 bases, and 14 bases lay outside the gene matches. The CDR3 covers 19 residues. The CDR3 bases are TGTGCCATCAGTGAGCCCACGAGGGGAGGGACAGGGGGCCGCAATGAGCAGTTCTTC. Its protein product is CAISEPTRGGTGGRNEQFF.

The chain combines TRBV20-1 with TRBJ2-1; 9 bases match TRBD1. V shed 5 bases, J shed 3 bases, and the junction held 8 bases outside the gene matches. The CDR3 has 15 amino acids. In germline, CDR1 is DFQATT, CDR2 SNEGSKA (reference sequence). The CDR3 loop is CSARDGDRVYNEQFF. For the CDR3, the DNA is TGCAGTGCTCGTGACGGGGACAGGGTCTACAATGAGCAGTTCTTC.

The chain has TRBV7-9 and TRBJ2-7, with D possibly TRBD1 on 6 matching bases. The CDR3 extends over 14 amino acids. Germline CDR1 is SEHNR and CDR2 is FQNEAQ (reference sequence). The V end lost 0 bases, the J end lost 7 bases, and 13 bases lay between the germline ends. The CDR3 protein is CASSLAGTGWEQYV. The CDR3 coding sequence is TGTGCCAGCAGCTTAGCGGGCACAGGGTGGGAGCAGTACGTC.

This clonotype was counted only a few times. The CDR3 spells CATQRQGAYTEAFF. CDR3 in DNA: TGTGCCACACAACGACAGGGGGCGTACACTGAAGCTTTCTTT. The chain employs TRBV6-1 and TRBJ1-1; TRBD1 agrees at 10 bases. The ends lost 10 bases at V and 3 bases at J; junction bases unmatched: 8. The V gene's germline CDR1 is MNHNS and CDR2 SASEGT. This CDR3 has 14 amino acids.

The CDR3 nucleotides read TGCGCCAGCAGTTTACAGGGGGCGACGTCCTACGAGCAGTACTTC. Protein product: CASSLQGATSYEQYF. This chain uses TRBV5-1 with TRBJ2-7; TRBD1 agrees at 9 bases. After removal of 5 bases from V and 1 base from J, the junction contained 7 bases not matched to a gene. Germline V gives CDR1 SGHRS, CDR2 YFSETQ. This CDR3 contains 15 residues.

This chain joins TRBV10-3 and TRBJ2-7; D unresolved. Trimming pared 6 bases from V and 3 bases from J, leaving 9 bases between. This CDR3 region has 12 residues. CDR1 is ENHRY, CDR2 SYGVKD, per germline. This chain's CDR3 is CAIRDRGYEQYV. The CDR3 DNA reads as TGTGCCATCAGGGACCGAGGCTACGAGCAGTACGTC.

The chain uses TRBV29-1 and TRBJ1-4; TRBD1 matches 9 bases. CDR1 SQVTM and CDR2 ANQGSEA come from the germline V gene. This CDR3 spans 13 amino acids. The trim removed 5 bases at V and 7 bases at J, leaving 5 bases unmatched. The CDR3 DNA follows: TGCAGCGTTCGTGGGACAGGGCGTGAAAAACTGTTTTTT. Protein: CSVRGTGREKLFF.

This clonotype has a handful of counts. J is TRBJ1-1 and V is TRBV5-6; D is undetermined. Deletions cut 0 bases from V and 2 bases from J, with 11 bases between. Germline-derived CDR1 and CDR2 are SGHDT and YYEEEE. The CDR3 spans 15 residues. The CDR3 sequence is CASSLVVVPNTEAFF. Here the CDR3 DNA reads TGTGCCAGCAGCTTGGTTGTGGTTCCTAACACTGAAGCTTTCTTT. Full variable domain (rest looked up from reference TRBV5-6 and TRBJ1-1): DAGVTQSPTHLIKTRGQQVTLRCSPKSGHDTVSWYQQALGQGPQFIFQYYEEEERQRGNFPDRFSGHQFPNYSSELNVNALLLGDSALYLCASSLVVVPNTEAFFGQGTRLTVV.

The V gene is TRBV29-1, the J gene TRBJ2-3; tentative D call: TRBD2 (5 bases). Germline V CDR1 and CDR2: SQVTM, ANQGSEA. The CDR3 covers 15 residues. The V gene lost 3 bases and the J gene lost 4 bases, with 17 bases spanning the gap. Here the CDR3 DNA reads TGCAGCGTTGACAACCTAGCAGCTAGGTCAGATACGCAGTATTTT. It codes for CSVDNLAARSDTQYF.

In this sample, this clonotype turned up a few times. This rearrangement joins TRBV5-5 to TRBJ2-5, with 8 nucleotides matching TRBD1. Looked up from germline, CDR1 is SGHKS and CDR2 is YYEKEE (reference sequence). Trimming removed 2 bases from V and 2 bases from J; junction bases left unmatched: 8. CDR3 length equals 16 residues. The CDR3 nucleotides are TGTGCCAGCAGCTTAGGACAGGGTTGGGAGCAAGAGACCCAGTACTTC. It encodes CASSLGQGWEQETQYF.

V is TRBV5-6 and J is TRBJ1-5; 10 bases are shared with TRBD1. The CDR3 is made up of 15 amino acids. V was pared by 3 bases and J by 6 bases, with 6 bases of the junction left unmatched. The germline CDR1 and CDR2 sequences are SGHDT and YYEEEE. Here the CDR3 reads CASSYGTGVGQPQHF. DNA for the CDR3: TGTGCCAGCAGCTACGGGACAGGGGTTGGTCAGCCCCAGCATTTT.

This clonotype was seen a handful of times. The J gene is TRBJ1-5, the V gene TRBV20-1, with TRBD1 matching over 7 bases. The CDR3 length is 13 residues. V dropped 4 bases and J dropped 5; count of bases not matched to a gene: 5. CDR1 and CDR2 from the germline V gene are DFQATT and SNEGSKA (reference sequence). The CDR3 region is CSATRDRDQPQHF. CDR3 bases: TGCAGTGCTACTCGGGACAGAGATCAGCCCCAGCATTTT.

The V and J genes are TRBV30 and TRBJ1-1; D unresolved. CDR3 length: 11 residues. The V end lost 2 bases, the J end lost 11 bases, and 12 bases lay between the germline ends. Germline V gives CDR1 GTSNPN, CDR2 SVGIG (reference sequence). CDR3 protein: CAWSRQARAFF. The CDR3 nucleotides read TGTGCCTGGAGTAGGCAGGCAAGGGCTTTCTTT.

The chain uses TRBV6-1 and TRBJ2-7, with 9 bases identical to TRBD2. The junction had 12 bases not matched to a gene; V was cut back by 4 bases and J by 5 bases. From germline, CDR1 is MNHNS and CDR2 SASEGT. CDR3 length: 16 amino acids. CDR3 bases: TGTGCCAGCAGTGCCCTGAGGGGCGGGAGGGCCAACGAGCAGTACTTC. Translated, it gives CASSALRGGRANEQYF.

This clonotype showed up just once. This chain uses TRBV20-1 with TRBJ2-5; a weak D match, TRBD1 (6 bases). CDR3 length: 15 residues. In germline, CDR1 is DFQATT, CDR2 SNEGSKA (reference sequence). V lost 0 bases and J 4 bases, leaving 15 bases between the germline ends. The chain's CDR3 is CSARDRWTVGETQYF. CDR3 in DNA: TGCAGTGCTAGAGATCGATGGACAGTTGGAGAGACCCAGTACTTC.

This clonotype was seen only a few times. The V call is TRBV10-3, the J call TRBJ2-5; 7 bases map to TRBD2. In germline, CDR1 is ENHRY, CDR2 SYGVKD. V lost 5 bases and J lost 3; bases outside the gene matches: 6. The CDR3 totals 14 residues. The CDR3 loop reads CAISLGGAEETQYF. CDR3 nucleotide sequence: TGTGCCATCAGTTTGGGAGGGGCAGAAGAGACCCAGTACTTC.

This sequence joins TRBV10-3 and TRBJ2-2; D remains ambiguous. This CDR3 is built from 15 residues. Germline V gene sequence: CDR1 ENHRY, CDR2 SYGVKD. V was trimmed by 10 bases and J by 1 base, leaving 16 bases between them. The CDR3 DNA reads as TGTGCCACCTCAAGACTGGACGTGAACACCGGGGAGCTGTTTTTT. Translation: CATSRLDVNTGELFF.

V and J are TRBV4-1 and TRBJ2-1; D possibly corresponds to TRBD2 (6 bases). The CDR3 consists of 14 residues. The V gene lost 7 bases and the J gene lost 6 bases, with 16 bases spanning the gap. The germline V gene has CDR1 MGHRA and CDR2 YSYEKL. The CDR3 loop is CASTPGLLSNEQFF. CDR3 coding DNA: TGCGCCAGCACCCCGGGACTTCTCTCCAATGAGCAGTTCTTC.

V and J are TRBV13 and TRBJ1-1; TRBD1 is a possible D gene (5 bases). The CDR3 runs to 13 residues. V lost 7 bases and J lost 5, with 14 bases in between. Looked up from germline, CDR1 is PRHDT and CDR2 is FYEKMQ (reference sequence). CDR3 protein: CASMGRGKTEAFF. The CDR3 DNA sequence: TGTGCCAGCATGGGGCGGGGGAAAACTGAAGCTTTCTTT.

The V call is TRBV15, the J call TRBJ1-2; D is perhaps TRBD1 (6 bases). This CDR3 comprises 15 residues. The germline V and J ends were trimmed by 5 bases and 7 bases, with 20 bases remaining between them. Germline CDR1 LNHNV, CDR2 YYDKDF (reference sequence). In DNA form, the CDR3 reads TGTGCCACCAGCCCTTCTTCAGTGGGGGGGGCTGGCTACACCTTC. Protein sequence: CATSPSSVGGAGYTF.

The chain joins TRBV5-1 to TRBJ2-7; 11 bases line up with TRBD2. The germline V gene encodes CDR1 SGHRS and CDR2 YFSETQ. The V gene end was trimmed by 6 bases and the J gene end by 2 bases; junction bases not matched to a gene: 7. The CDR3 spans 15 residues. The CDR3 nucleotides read TGCGCCAGCACTGGGGGGACTAGCGGAACCTACGAGCAGTACTTC. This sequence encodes CASTGGTSGTYEQYF.

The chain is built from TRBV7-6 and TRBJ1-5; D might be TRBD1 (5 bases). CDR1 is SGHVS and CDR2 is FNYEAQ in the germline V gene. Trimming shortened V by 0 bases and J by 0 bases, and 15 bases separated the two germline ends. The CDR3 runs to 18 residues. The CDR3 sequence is CASSLAPRDSYSNQPQHF. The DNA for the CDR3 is TGTGCCAGCAGCTTAGCCCCCAGGGACTCCTATAGCAATCAGCCCCAGCATTTT.